This TCR beta chain came from a study of cytomegalovirus exposure and HLA in healthy donors. Concerning this clone itself: What it binds is unknown.

J gave up 5 bases and V 5 bases, and 6 bases lay outside the gene matches. Per the germline V gene, CDR1 is MDHEN and CDR2 is SYDVKM. The CDR3 spans 14 residues. Study-wide results and caveats: The analysis excluded some indistinguishable V segments, including TRBV6-2 and TRBV6-3. An analysis that came later showed most CMV-associated TCR beta chains appearing HLA-restricted. The authors enumerated some 170 TCR beta chains as linked to cytomegalovirus.

Both 60 Vbeta primers and 13 Jbeta primers went into the PCR. Assay used: immunoSEQ multiplex PCR; TCRdb lists only in-frame clones, some missing. The sample records some 90,000 clones, 78% being singletons. Sequencing was performed on PBMCs. The receptor was derived from a male donor in good health and CMV-seropositive. The chain carries TRBV28 and TRBJ1-2, with 9 bases identical to TRBD1. The CDR3 loop reads CASSPGTGWYGYTF. CDR3 in DNA: TGTGCCAGCAGTCCCGGGACAGGGTGGTATGGCTACACCTTC.